This T cell receptor (beta chain) was observed in a study of identical twins (TCRdb year 2016). The study in broad terms: To test whether fetal clonotypes persist, this study deep-sequenced TCR alpha and beta repertoires from monozygotic twins, from unrelated adults of various ages, and from cord blood. To rule out contamination, the twin experiments were replicated at different times with different library preparation protocols. The research as a whole found: Recombination models systematically underestimated out-of-frame TCR alpha sharing in monozygotic twins but agreed with sharing between unrelated individuals. Compared with coincidental sharing between unrelated individuals, out-of-frame TCR alpha sequences shared between twins showed an excess of sequences with low generation probability. Because the same donors could not be followed over many years, the conclusions relied on cross-sectional statistical analysis. Fewer insertions were carried by abundant cord blood beta clonotypes, a similar but weaker trend appeared in young adult naive repertoires, and no such trend appeared in memory repertoires. The excess sharing between twins in beta out-of-frame sequences was weaker because fewer shared sequences reduced the signal-to-noise ratio. Invariant T cells such as MAIT and iNKT could partly confound zero-insertion analyses, although diverse VJ usage argued against such confounding for most clonotypes.

The library relied on 5' RACE. Sequenced on an Illumina HiSeq 2000. Template switching introduced a universal primer binding site; the final cDNA contained a unique molecular identifier, enabling accurate counting of TCR cDNA molecules. Specific primers in the conserved constant-segment region were used to synthesize first-strand cDNA for TCR alpha and beta chains. Each cDNA library was double barcoded, with a SMART-Mk sample barcode plus Illumina barcodes, to control for contamination. TruSeq adapter sequences, together with Illumina sample barcodes, were added in two successive PCR steps. TCR alpha and beta cDNA libraries were sequenced on the Illumina HiSeq platform with custom primers. Per the original workflow: Unique molecular identifiers were extracted from raw reads with MiGEC, and CDR3 positions were determined with MiXCR. For each individual, recombination models were inferred using an EM algorithm with the repgenHMM and IGoR tools. Shared clonotypes were analyzed with the tcR package in R, and sharing was normalized by the product of cloneset sizes. Out-of-frame nonproductive sequences were analyzed to study raw recombination free of thymic and clonal selection effects. TCRdb itself trimmed the public reads at Q25 with fastp, ran MiXCR and retained productive beta chains. Rows are unified per CDR3 protein, each entry keeping the most common DNA and genes. The V and J calls come from TCRdb's annotation, not from the publication. Counted in this sample were some 500,000 distinct CDR3 sequences; about 20% of them appeared once. The ten largest clones add up to about 0.91% of the sample.

There are 17 amino acids in the CDR3, from cysteine to phenylalanine inclusive. The sequence is cut down to CDR3 DNA, 51 bases in frame from base 1. The junction carries 22 bases between V and J, which are trimmed by 3 bases and 4 bases respectively. With regard to this clonotype: It lacks a known antigen. Base qualities are not at hand, and no much larger clone is one base apart.

Every donor in the study was a healthy Caucasian. The twin cohort comprised three pairs of female monozygotic twins, all aged about 18 to 29 years. Positive isolation kits from Invitrogen were used to isolate CD4+ and CD8+ T cell populations. In addition, the sample was reused for a study of T cells expressing NK-cell markers. As the second paper documents: Eight or nine donors provided sorted CD3+CD56+NKG2C+, CD3+CD56+NKG2C- and CD3+CD56-NKG2C+ T-cell subsets, whose TCR beta-chain repertoires were profiled. Seven of the eight sequenced donors were HCMV-seropositive and one was HCMV-seronegative. To restrict sorting to alphabetaTCR-expressing T cells, an anti-gammadeltaTCR antibody was added in several experiments. In six or seven donors, the dominant CD3+CD56+NKG2C+ clonotypes ranked among the top 10 CD8+ clonotypes, making up roughly 1.0-7.5% of CD8+ T cells. Those dominant clonotypes were again the most abundant among CD3+CD56-NKG2C+ cells in a few donors, at about 28.3-60.1%. Whether the expanded NKG2C-expressing T cell clones were specific for HCMV antigens was left unclear. The study sequenced eight donors, all healthy volunteers chosen at random: three men and five women. To determine HCMV serostatus, a commercial ELISA kit was used to detect HCMV-specific IgG in serum. MIGEC was used to demultiplex reads and group the reads by UMI, and MiTCR was used to assemble and quantify clonotypes. To exclude erroneous sequences, only TCR cDNA sequences supported by at least two reads were retained. The tcR package was used for downstream repertoire analysis, and clonotypes were matched across fractions by CDR3 nucleotide sequence plus V segment. VDJmatch was used to annotate antigen specificity against VDJdb, with one amino acid substitution allowed in CDR3.

This sequence uses TRBV12-3 or TRBV12-4 and TRBJ2-7; 6 matching bases give a weak D call of TRBD2. Sequencing input: CD4+ T cells sorted from blood. This receptor was obtained from a woman younger than 35 in good health. The base sequence is TGTGCCAGCAGTTTTGGCCGCTCCGGGACTTTTAGATACGAGCAGTACTTC. Translated, this is CASSFGRSGTFRYEQYF.